This TCR beta chain was captured in a study of PD-1 blockade in classical Hodgkin lymphoma. The method was immunoSEQ multiplex PCR; TCRdb's version includes in-frame clones alone and lacks a portion of them. The sample holds 6,500 to 10,000 clones, 70% to 90% seen once. All patients relapsed after autologous stem cell transplantation, and brentuximab vedotin exposure varied. CD8+ T cells were isolated from thawed PBMCs by magnetic negative selection. The CDR3 length is 17 residues. V shed 4 bases, J shed 2 bases, and the junction held 9 bases outside the gene matches. CDR1 and CDR2 (germline): LNHDA, SQIVND (reference sequence).

The gene calls are TRBV19 and TRBJ2-1; 9 positions agree with TRBD2. This receptor was obtained from a human donor with classical Hodgkin lymphoma. The sequencing used CD8+ T cells from blood, collected at baseline. The CDR3 reads CASSRAVSGGAYNEQFF. CDR3 bases: TGTGCCAGTAGTAGAGCAGTTAGCGGGGGCGCCTACAATGAGCAGTTCTTC.